A single sample gave rise to the 21 T cell receptor beta chains below, sequenced in a study of vaccination effects on CD4 cells after COVID-19 (dated by TCRdb to about 2022). To identify antigen-specific CD4+ T cell clonotypes by their expansion, the ViraFEST assay first stimulated PBMC with viral peptide pools and then applied TCR sequencing. After 10 to 11 days of culture, CD4+ T cells were isolated with the EasySep CD4+ T cell isolation kit. The absence of prior SARS-CoV-2 infection in healthy vaccine recipients was confirmed by negative nucleocapsid antibodies before and after vaccination. These receptors' antigens are unknown. The protocol used for the library was the immunoSEQ multiplex PCR assay. TCRdb retrieved this table from immuneACCESS and kept in-frame rearrangements only. Not all clones are present; in checked studies, unresolved V genes account for under half, and no reason is known for the remainder. This sample is represented by approximately 68,000 clones; around 76% of them were singletons. The ten largest clones capture under 12% of the sample.

Sequencing used CD4+ T cells from PBMCs cultured with SARS-CoV-2 spike peptides, obtained before COVID-19 vaccination. The cell subset or site label corresponds to: SARS-CoV-2 spike overlapping peptide pool stimulation. The source is a human donor who received a COVID-19 vaccine.

This chain connects TRBV6-1 to TRBJ1-2; TRBD1 agrees at 7 bases. The trim removed 3 bases at V and 2 bases at J, leaving 6 bases unmatched. This CDR3 region has 15 residues. Germline V gives CDR1 MNHNS, CDR2 SASEGT. The chain's CDR3 is CASSDLGQLNYGYTF. The CDR3 bases are TGTGCCAGCAGTGATTTGGGACAGCTGAACTATGGCTACACCTTC.

The J gene is TRBJ1-1, the V gene TRBV2; D unresolved. Germline V gives CDR1 SNHLY, CDR2 FYNNEI. The CDR3 length is 13 residues. Trimming removed 4 bases from V and 0 bases from J, with 6 bases in between. CDR3 bases: TGTGCCAGCAGTGTAAGCATGAACACTGAAGCTTTCTTT. This sequence encodes CASSVSMNTEAFF.

The chain recombines TRBV28 with TRBJ2-7, with 10 nucleotides matching TRBD1. The CDR3 sequence is 14 residues long. Germline CDR1 and CDR2: MDHEN and SYDVKM. V gave up 5 bases and J gave up 6 bases; unmatched junction bases: 7. The CDR3: CASSIRQGATEQYV. The CDR3 coding sequence is TGTGCCAGCAGTATAAGACAGGGGGCGACCGAGCAGTACGTC.

J is TRBJ2-1 and V is TRBV12-3 or TRBV12-4, with D hard to call. V lost 3 bases to trimming and J lost 10 bases, with 10 bases between them. There are 12 residues in the CDR3. This CDR3 reads CASSFVEGEQFF. The CDR3 DNA reads TGTGCCAGCAGTTTCGTCGAAGGGGAGCAGTTCTTC.

V usage is TRBV24-1 and J usage is TRBJ1-1, with a tentative D call TRBD1 (5 bases). The CDR3 totals 19 residues. V was shortened by 7 bases and J by 0 bases, with 26 bases between the two germline ends. Germline V CDR1 and CDR2: KGHDR, SFDVKD. The CDR3 DNA follows: TGTGCCACCAGGCGGGGGAGACAGACACAAGCCCGCTTGAACACTGAAGCTTTCTTT. Encoded protein: CATRRGRQTQARLNTEAFF.

The CDR3 DNA reads as TGCGCCAGCAGCCCCCAGGGGTTTAATGAAAAACTGTTTTTT. Translation gives CASSPQGFNEKLFF. The rearrangement uses TRBV5-1 and TRBJ1-4; TRBD1 is a possible D gene (6 bases). The V gene's germline CDR1 is SGHRS and CDR2 YFSETQ. V lost 4 bases and J 4 bases, leaving 11 bases between the germline ends. The CDR3 consists of 14 residues.

The chain employs TRBV28 and TRBJ1-2; 7 bases fit TRBD1. J was trimmed by 7 bases and V by 6 bases; bases with no gene match: 14. The germline gives CDR1 MDHEN, CDR2 SYDVKM. There are 15 residues in the CDR3. The CDR3: CASSTSTGRMRGYTF. The CDR3 coding sequence is TGTGCCAGCAGCACCTCGACAGGGAGGATGCGTGGCTACACCTTC.

The V and J genes are TRBV28 and TRBJ1-5, with D possibly TRBD1 on 5 matching bases. Germline V gene lookup returns CDR1 MDHEN and CDR2 SYDVKM. V lost 3 bases, J lost 6 bases, and 30 bases lay in between. This CDR3 contains 20 residues. CDR3 residues: CASSFLIYPGHVPSSQPQHF. Written as DNA, the CDR3 is TGTGCCAGCAGTTTTCTTATTTATCCCGGACACGTCCCCTCTAGTCAGCCCCAGCATTTT.

This chain links TRBV4-1 with TRBJ1-6; possible D gene TRBD1, 6 bases. Looked up from germline, CDR1 is MGHRA and CDR2 is YSYEKL. With 2 bases removed from V and 5 bases from J, the gap between germline ends came to 10 bases. This CDR3 comprises 15 residues. In DNA, the CDR3 is TGCGCCAGCAGCCAACGTCGGACAGATAATTCACCCCTCCACTTT. The encoded protein is CASSQRRTDNSPLHF.

V and J are TRBV5-4 and TRBJ1-2, with no clear D. The CDR3 sequence is 14 residues long. Germline V gene data show CDR1 as SGHNT and CDR2 as YYREEE (reference sequence). Trimming cost V 1 base and J 4 bases, with 11 bases left between them. The CDR3 loop reads CASSLPGSAYGYTF. For the CDR3, the DNA is TGTGCCAGCAGCTTGCCCGGGTCCGCCTATGGCTACACCTTC.

The gene calls are TRBV28 and TRBJ2-2; 10 positions match TRBD2. CDR3 size: 15 residues. The germline V gene encodes CDR1 MDHEN and CDR2 SYDVKM. Germline trimming cut 6 bases from V and 4 bases from J; bases unmatched to any gene: 5. CDR3 amino acids: CASSKAGGRTGELFF. The CDR3 DNA reads TGTGCCAGCAGCAAAGCGGGGGGGCGCACCGGGGAGCTGTTTTTT.

Only a few counts were recorded for this clone. The chain carries TRBV4-1 and TRBJ1-5, with no clear D. Trimming pared 2 bases from V and 4 bases from J, leaving 9 bases between. The CDR3 runs 14 residues. Germline V gene data show CDR1 as MGHRA and CDR2 as YSYEKL. CDR3 in amino acids: CASSQRIYNQPQHF. The CDR3 bases are TGCGCCAGCAGCCAAAGGATTTATAATCAGCCCCAGCATTTT.

This clone has just one count. The CDR3 protein is CATSGGFGQGRTGELFF. Written as DNA, the CDR3 is TGTGCCACCTCTGGTGGATTCGGACAGGGGCGCACCGGGGAGCTGTTTTTT. This sequence joins TRBV24-1 and TRBJ2-2, with 9 bases aligning to TRBD1. Per the germline V gene, CDR1 is KGHDR and CDR2 is SFDVKD. The junction had 14 bases not matched to a gene; V was cut back by 9 bases and J by 4 bases. The CDR3 covers 17 residues.

This chain joins TRBV24-1 and TRBJ1-5; D may be TRBD1 (6 bases). V gave up 3 bases and J gave up 7 bases, with 12 bases separating them. Germline lookup yields CDR1 KGHDR and CDR2 SFDVKD. CDR3 size: 14 residues. CDR3 in DNA: TGTGCCACCAGTGATAAGGCAGGGGCACAGCCCCAGCATTTT. Encoded protein: CATSDKAGAQPQHF.

The chain joins TRBV19 to TRBJ2-2, with a tentative D call TRBD2 (6 bases). CDR3 length: 15 residues. Germline CDR1 reads LNHDA; CDR2 reads SQIVND (reference sequence). V lost 3 bases, J lost 5 bases, and 13 bases lay in between. CDR3 nucleotide sequence: TGTGCCAGTAGTATCCGCGGGGTCGGGACCGGGGAGCTGTTTTTT. This sequence encodes CASSIRGVGTGELFF.

This clone has a single count. V and J are TRBV24-1 and TRBJ1-5; 10 bases agree with TRBD1. The CDR3 is 16 amino acids. Germline lookup yields CDR1 KGHDR and CDR2 SFDVKD. After removal of 2 bases from V and 7 bases from J, the junction contained 7 bases not matched to a gene. CDR3 in amino acids: CATSDSRTGGWQPQHF. The CDR3 DNA sequence: TGTGCCACCAGTGATTCCCGGACAGGGGGATGGCAGCCCCAGCATTTT.

This chain joins TRBV11-2 and TRBJ2-4; the D gene could be TRBD1 or TRBD2 (7 bases each). Trimming cost V 0 bases and J 6 bases, with 15 bases left between them. Germline-derived CDR1 and CDR2 are SGHAT and FQNNGV. The CDR3 covers 16 residues. CDR3 residues: CASSLERGRGGNIQYF. For the CDR3, the DNA is TGTGCCAGCAGCTTAGAAAGAGGCAGGGGGGGAAACATTCAGTACTTC.

Only a few counts were recorded for this clone. V is TRBV2 and J is TRBJ1-2; D call uncertain. This CDR3 is 15 amino acids long. Germline V gene sequence: CDR1 SNHLY, CDR2 FYNNEI. Deletions cut 4 bases from V and 5 bases from J, with 17 bases between. The CDR3 loop reads CASSVEVSHKYGYTF. CDR3 nucleotide sequence: TGTGCCAGCAGTGTCGAGGTGTCTCATAAGTATGGCTACACCTTC. Combining the CDR3 with reference TRBV2 and TRBJ1-2 gives the whole variable domain EPEVTQTPSHQVTQMGQEVILRCVPISNHLYFYWYRQILGQKVEFLVSFYNNEISEKSEIFDDQFSVERPDGSNFTLKIRSTKLEDSAMYFCASSVEVSHKYGYTFGSGTRLTVV.

The V call is TRBV25-1, the J call TRBJ1-2; 7 positions agree with TRBD1. Germline CDR1 reads MGHDK; CDR2 reads SYGVNS. The CDR3 extends over 15 amino acids. V lost 6 bases to trimming and J lost 5 bases; unmatched junction nucleotides: 12. For the CDR3, the DNA is TGTGCCAGCAGCACGGCCCGGACAGGAGATTATGGCTACACCTTC. Translation: CASSTARTGDYGYTF.

The chain has TRBV7-2 and TRBJ1-6; weak D call: TRBD1 (5 bases). The CDR3 totals 15 residues. CDR1 and CDR2 (germline): SGHTA, FQGNSA. V was cut by 5 bases and J by 14 bases, with 22 bases left in between. CDR3 DNA sequence: TGTGCCAGCAGCCCTAGGGGAGGAGGGACTCTCTCCCTCCACTTT. Translating it yields CASSPRGGGTLSLHF.

This chain uses TRBV4-3 with TRBJ2-5; D remains unclear. V was trimmed by 4 bases and J by 2 bases, leaving 8 bases between them. Germline V gene lookup returns CDR1 LGHNA and CDR2 YSLEER. The CDR3 has 13 amino acids. The CDR3 DNA reads TGCGCCAGCAGCCGCCAAGAACAAGAGACCCAGTACTTC. Protein: CASSRQEQETQYF.